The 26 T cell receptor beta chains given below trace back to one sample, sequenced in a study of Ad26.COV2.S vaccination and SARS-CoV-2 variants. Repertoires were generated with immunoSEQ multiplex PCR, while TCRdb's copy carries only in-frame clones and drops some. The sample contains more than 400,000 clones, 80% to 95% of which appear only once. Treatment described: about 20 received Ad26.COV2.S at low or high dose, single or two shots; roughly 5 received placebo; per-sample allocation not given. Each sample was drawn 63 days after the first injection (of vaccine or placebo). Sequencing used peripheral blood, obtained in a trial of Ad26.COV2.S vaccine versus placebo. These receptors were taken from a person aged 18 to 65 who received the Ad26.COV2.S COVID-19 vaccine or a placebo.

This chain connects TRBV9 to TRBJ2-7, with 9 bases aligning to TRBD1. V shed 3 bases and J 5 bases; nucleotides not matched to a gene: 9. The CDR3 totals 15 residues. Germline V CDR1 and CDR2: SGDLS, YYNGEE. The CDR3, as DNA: TGTGCCAGCAGCGGCCCCGGGACAGGGTTCCACGAGCAGTACTTC. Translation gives CASSGPGTGFHEQYF.

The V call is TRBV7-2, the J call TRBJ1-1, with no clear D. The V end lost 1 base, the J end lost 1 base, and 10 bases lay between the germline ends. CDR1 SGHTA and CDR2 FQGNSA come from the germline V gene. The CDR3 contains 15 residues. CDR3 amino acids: CASSLVRAANTEAFF. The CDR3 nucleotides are TGTGCCAGCAGCTTAGTGAGGGCAGCGAACACTGAAGCTTTCTTT.

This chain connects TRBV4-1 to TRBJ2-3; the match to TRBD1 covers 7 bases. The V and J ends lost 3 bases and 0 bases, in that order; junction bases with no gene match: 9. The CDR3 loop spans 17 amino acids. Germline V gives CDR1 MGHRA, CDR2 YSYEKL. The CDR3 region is CASSHRWGQRSTDTQYF. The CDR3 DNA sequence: TGCGCCAGCAGCCATCGATGGGGACAGAGGAGCACAGATACGCAGTATTTT.

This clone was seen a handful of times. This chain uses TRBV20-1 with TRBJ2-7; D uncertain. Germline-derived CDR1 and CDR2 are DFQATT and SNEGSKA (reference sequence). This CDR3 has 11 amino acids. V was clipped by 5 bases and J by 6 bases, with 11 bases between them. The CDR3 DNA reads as TGCAGTGCTGCCCCCCTCGGCGAGCAGTACTTC. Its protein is CSAAPLGEQYF.

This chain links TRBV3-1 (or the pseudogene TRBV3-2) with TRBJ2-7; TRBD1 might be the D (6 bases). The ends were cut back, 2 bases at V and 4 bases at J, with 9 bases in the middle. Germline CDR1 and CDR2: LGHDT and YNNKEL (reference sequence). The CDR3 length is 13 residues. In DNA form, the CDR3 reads TGTGCCAGCAGCCAAAACAGGGAGTACGAGCAGTACTTC. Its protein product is CASSQNREYEQYF.

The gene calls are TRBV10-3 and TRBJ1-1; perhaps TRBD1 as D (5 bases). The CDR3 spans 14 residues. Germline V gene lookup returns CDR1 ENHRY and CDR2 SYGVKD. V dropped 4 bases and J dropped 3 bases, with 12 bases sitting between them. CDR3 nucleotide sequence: TGTGCCATCAGTGGGGCGGGGGGAGACACTGAAGCTTTCTTT. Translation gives CAISGAGGDTEAFF.

The CDR3 DNA reads TGCAGCGTTGAAGGCACGGAGTTATCCTCCTACAATGAGCAGTTCTTC. This sequence encodes CSVEGTELSSYNEQFF. V is TRBV29-1 and J is TRBJ2-1; D ambiguous. The CDR3 contains 16 residues. V lost 1 base, J lost 0 bases, and 13 bases lay in between. Looked up from germline, CDR1 is SQVTM and CDR2 is ANQGSEA.

The CDR3 reads CASSVGQGAIPNYGYTF. The DNA for the CDR3 is TGCGCCAGCAGCGTCGGACAGGGGGCCATCCCTAACTATGGCTACACCTTC. The chain has TRBV5-1 and TRBJ1-2, with 11 bases that match TRBD1. Germline values: CDR1 SGHRS, CDR2 YFSETQ. V trimming: 4 bases; J trimming: 0 bases; junction bases outside the gene matches: 8. There are 17 residues in the CDR3.

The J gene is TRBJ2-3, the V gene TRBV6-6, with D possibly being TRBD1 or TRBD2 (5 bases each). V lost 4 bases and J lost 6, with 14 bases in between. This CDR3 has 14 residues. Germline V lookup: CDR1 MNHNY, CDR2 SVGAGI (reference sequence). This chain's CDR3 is CASSSDWDRDTQYF. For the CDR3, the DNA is TGTGCCAGCAGTTCCGACTGGGACCGGGATACGCAGTATTTT.

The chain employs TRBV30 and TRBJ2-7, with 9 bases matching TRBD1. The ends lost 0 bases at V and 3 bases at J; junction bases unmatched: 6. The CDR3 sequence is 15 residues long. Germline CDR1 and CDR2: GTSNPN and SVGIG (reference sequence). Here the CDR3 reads CAWSVRDRVIYEQYF. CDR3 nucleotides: TGTGCCTGGAGTGTCAGGGACAGGGTGATCTACGAGCAGTACTTC.

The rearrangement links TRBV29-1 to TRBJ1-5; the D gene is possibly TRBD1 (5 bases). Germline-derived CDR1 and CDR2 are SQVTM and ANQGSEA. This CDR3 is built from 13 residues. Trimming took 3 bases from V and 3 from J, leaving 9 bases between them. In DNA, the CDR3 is TGCAGCGTTGAGTCAGGGAACAATCAGCCCCAGCATTTT. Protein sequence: CSVESGNNQPQHF.

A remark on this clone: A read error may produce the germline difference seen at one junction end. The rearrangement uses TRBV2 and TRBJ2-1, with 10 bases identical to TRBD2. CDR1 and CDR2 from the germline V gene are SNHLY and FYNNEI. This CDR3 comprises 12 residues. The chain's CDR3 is CASSISGGPGVF. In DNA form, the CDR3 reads TGTGCCAGCAGTATTAGCGGGGGGCCAGGGGTCTTC.

This CDR3 is CASSLAPASTYEQYF. In DNA form, the CDR3 reads TGTGCCAGCAGCTTAGCTCCGGCTAGCACCTACGAGCAGTACTTC. The chain employs TRBV7-2 and TRBJ2-7, with a possible D match to TRBD2 (5 bases). The CDR3 contains 15 residues. V dropped 0 bases and J dropped 2 bases, with 11 bases sitting between them. Germline assignment: CDR1 SGHTA and CDR2 FQGNSA.

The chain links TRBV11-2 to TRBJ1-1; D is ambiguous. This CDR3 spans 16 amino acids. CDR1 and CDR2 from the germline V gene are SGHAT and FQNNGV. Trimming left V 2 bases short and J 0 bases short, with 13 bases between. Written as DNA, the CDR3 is TGTGCCAGCAGCTTATACGCGGTCGTTATGAACACTGAAGCTTTCTTT. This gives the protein CASSLYAVVMNTEAFF.

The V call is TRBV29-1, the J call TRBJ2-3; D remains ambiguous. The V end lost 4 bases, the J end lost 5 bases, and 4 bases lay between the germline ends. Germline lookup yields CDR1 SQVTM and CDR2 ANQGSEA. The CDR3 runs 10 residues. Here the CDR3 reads CSVARDTQYF. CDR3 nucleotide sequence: TGCAGCGTTGCAAGAGATACGCAGTATTTT.

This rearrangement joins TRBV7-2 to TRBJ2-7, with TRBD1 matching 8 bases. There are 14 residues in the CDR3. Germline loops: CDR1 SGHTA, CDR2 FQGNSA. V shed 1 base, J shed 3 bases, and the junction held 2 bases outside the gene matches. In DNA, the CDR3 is TGTGCCAGCAGCTTAGGGACAGGGAGCTACGAGCAGTACTTC. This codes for CASSLGTGSYEQYF.

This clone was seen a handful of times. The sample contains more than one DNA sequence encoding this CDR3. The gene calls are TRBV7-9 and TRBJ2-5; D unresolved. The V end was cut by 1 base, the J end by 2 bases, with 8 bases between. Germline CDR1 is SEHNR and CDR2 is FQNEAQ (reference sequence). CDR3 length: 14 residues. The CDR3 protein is CASSLGVFQETQYF. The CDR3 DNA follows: TGTGCCAGCAGCTTAGGGGTGTTTCAAGAGACCCAGTACTTC. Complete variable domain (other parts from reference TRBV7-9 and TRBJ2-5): DTGVSQNPRHKITKRGQNVTFRCDPISEHNRLYWYRQTLGQGPEFLTYFQNEAQLEKSRLLSDRFSAERPKGSFSTLEIQRTEQGDSAMYLCASSLGVFQETQYFGPGTRLLVL.

Written as DNA, the CDR3 is TGTGCCAGCAGTGAGACAGGGGGACCGAACACTGAAGCTTTCTTT. This encodes CASSETGGPNTEAFF. V usage is TRBV2 and J usage is TRBJ1-1; 9 nucleotides agree with TRBD1. The CDR3 runs 15 residues. Germline V lookup: CDR1 SNHLY, CDR2 FYNNEI. The V and J ends lost 3 bases and 1 base, in that order; junction bases with no gene match: 3.

Written as DNA, the CDR3 is TGTGCCAGCACTCAGGACAGGGAATATCAGCCCCAGCATTTT. Amino acid sequence: CASTQDREYQPQHF. J is TRBJ1-5 and V is TRBV6-7; 8 bases are a match to TRBD1. TRBV6-7 belongs to the ORF category, with a function that is uncertain. The CDR3 is 14 residues long. J lost 5 bases, V lost 7 bases, and 7 bases had no gene match.

CDR3 protein: CASRTTGGARAFF. DNA of the CDR3: TGTGCCAGCAGAACCACAGGGGGCGCGCGAGCTTTCTTT. The V gene is TRBV12-3 or TRBV12-4, the J gene TRBJ1-1; 9 positions match TRBD1. Unmatched junction bases numbered 9, after V lost 6 bases and J lost 10 bases. This CDR3 has 13 residues.

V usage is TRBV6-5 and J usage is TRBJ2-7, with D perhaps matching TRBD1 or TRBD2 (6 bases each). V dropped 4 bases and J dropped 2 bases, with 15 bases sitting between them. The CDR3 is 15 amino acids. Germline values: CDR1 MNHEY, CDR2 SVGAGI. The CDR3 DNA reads TGTGCCAGCAGTTGGGGGGCAGGTCCTCCCTACGAGCAGTACTTC. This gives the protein CASSWGAGPPYEQYF.

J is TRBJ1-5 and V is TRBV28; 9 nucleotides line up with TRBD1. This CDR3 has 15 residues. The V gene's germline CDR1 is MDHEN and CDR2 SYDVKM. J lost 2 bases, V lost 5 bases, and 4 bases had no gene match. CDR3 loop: CASSPWTGGNQPQHF. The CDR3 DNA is TGTGCCAGCAGTCCGTGGACAGGGGGCAATCAGCCCCAGCATTTT.

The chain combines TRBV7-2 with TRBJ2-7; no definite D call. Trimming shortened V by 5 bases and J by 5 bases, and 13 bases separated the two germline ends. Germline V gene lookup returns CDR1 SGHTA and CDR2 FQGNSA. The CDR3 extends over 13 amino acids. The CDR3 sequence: CASSQPTRDEQYF. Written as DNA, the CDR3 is TGTGCCAGCAGCCAACCCACTCGAGACGAGCAGTACTTC.

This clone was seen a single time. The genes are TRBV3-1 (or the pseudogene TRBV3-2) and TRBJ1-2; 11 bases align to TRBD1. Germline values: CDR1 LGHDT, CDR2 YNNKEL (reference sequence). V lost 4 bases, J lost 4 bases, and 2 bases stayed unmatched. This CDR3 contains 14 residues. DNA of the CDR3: TGTGCCAGCAGCCCCGGGACAGGGGGCTATGGCTACACCTTC. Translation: CASSPGTGGYGYTF.

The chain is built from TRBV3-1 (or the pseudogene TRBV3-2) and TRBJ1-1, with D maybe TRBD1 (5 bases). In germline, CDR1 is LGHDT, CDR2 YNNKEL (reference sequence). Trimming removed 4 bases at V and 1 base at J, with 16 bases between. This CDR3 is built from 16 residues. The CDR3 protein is CASSPRARGWNTEAFF. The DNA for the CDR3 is TGTGCCAGCAGCCCACGGGCGAGGGGCTGGAACACTGAAGCTTTCTTT.

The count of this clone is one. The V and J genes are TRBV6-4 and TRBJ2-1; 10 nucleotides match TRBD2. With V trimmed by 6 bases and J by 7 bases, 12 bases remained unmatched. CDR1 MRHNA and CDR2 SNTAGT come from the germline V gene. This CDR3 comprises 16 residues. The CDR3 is CASSLEGSGGANEQFF. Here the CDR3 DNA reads TGTGCCAGCAGCCTAGAAGGGAGCGGGGGGGCGAATGAGCAGTTCTTC.